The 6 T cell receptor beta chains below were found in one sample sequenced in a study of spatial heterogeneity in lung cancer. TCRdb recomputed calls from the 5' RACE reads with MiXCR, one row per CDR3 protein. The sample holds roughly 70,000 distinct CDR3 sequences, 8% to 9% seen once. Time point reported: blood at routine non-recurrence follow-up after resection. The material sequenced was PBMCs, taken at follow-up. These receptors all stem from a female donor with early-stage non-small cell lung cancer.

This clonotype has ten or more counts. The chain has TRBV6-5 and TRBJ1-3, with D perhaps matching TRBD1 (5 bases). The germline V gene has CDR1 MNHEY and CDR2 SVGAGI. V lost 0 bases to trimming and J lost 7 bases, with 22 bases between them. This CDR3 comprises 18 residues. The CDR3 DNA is TGTGCCAGCAGTTACTCCCTTACGGCAGGGAGTACTTGGAACACCATATATTTT. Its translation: CASSYSLTAGSTWNTIYF.

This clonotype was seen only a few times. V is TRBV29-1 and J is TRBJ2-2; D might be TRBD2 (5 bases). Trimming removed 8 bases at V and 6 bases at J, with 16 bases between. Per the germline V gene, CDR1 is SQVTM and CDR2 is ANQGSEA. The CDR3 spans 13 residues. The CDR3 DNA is TGCAGCACTCGGACTTCCGGGGCCGGGGAGCTGTTTTTT. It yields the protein CSTRTSGAGELFF.

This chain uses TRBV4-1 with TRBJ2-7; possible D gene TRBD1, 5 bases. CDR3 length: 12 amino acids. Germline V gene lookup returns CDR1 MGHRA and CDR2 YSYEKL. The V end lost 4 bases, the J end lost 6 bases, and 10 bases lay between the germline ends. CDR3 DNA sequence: TGCGCCAGCAGCCGCGACAGAGTCGAGCAGTACTTC. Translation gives CASSRDRVEQYF.

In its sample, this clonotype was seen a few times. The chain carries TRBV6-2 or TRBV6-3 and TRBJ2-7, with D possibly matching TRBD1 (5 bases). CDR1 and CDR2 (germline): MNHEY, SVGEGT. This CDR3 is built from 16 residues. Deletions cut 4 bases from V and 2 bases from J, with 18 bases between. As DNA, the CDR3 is TGTGCCAGCAGTTTCCGCGTTCAGGGTGGGGCCTACGAGCAGTACTTC. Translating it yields CASSFRVQGGAYEQYF.

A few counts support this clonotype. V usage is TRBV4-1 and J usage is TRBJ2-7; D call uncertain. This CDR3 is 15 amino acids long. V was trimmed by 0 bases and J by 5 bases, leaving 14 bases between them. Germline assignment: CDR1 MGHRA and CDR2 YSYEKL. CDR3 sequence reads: CASSQDRRFADEQYF. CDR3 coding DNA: TGCGCCAGCAGCCAAGACCGCAGGTTTGCGGACGAGCAGTACTTC.

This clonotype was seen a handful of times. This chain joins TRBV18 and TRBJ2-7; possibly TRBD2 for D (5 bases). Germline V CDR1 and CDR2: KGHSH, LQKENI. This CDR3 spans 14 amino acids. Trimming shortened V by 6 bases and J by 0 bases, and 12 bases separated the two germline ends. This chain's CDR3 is CASSPSGYSYEQYF. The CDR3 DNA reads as TGTGCCAGCTCCCCCAGCGGCTACTCCTACGAGCAGTACTTC.